A single sample is the source of the 5 T cell receptor beta chains below, sequenced in a study of identical twins. TCRdb re-called the 5' RACE reads through MiXCR, storing one row per CDR3 protein. The profile covers nearly 250,000 distinct CDR3 sequences, with 7% appearing a single time and roughly 3.4% taken by the ten largest. This same sample was also taken into another study, of yellow fever vaccine responses in identical twins.

Sequencing was carried out using memory (CD45RO+) T cells sorted from blood. The origin of the receptors is a woman under 30 in good health.

This clonotype was counted between two and nine times. This chain connects TRBV3-1 to TRBJ2-7; 8 nucleotides match TRBD1. The CDR3 is 16 residues long. V dropped 4 bases and J dropped 0; count of bases not matched to a gene: 8. Germline CDR1 reads LGHDT; CDR2 reads YNNKEL (reference sequence). The CDR3 is CASSPGGAASSYEQYF. Written as DNA, the CDR3 is TGTGCCAGCAGCCCAGGGGGCGCAGCGAGCTCCTACGAGCAGTACTTC.

V and J are TRBV2 and TRBJ2-5; 10 bases are a match to TRBD2. Per the germline V gene, CDR1 is SNHLY and CDR2 is FYNNEI. The junction had 4 bases not matched to a gene; V was cut back by 8 bases and J by 4 bases. The length of the CDR3 is 13 residues. The CDR3 spells CASHQRGGETQYF. Written as DNA, the CDR3 is TGTGCCAGCCACCAGCGGGGGGGAGAGACCCAGTACTTC.

This clonotype was observed a few times. The chain uses TRBV5-5 and TRBJ1-4; D unresolved. Trimming took off 4 bases at V and 5 bases at J, with 3 bases between the two ends. This CDR3 has 11 residues. CDR1 and CDR2 from the germline V gene are SGHKS and YYEKEE (reference sequence). CDR3 coding DNA: TGTGCCAGCAGCCGGAATGAAAAACTGTTTTTT. Protein: CASSRNEKLFF. The full variable domain, in which reference TRBV5-5 and TRBJ1-4 provide the parts outside the CDR3, is DAGVTQSPTHLIKTRGQQVTLRCSPISGHKSVSWYQQVLGQGPQFIFQYYEKEERGRGNFPDRFSARQFPNYSSELNVNALLLGDSALYLCASSRNEKLFFGSGTQLSVL.

V gene TRBV29-1 combines with J gene TRBJ2-2, with 7 bases fitting TRBD2. V lost 7 bases to trimming and J lost 1 base; unmatched junction nucleotides: 9. The CDR3 is 15 amino acids. CDR1 SQVTM and CDR2 ANQGSEA come from the germline V gene. The CDR3 DNA sequence: TGCAGCGCCACGCAGGCTAGCGGGAACACCGGGGAGCTGTTTTTT. Translation: CSATQASGNTGELFF.

This clonotype was found many times. The chain combines TRBV20-1 with TRBJ1-1, with TRBD1 as a possible D gene (5 bases). The germline V gene encodes CDR1 DFQATT and CDR2 SNEGSKA (reference sequence). CDR3 length: 11 amino acids. The CDR3 is CGQGSDTEAFF. The DNA of the CDR3 is TGCGGGCAGGGTTCTGATACTGAAGCTTTCTTT.